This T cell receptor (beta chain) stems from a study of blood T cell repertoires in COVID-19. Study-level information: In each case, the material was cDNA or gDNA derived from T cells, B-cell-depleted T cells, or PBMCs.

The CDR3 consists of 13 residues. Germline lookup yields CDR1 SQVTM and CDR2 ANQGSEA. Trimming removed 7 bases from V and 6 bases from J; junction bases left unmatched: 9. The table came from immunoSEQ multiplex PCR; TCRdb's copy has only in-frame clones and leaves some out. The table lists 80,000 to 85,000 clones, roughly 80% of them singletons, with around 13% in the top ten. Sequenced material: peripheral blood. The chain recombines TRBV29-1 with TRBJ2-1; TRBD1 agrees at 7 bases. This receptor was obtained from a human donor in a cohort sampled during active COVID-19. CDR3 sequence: CSADRVRANEQFF. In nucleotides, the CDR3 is TGCAGCGCCGACAGGGTAAGGGCCAATGAGCAGTTCTTC.